This T cell receptor (beta chain) was documented in a study of cytomegalovirus exposure and HLA in healthy donors. Study details: Earlier findings included roughly 120 million unique TCR beta sequences obtained from about 180 million T cells. General observations from the study: Later analysis suggested links between common viral pathogens and several top significant clusters. Most subjects had HLA-A and HLA-B alleles reportedly predicted accurately by TCR beta sequences. The study listed roughly 160 cytomegalovirus-associated TCR beta chains.

Comment on this clone: Its antigen is not known.

In the PCR, 60 Vbeta and 13 Jbeta primers were used. Libraries were prepared by immunoSEQ multiplex PCR; TCRdb keeps only in-frame clonotypes and omits some of them. The sample shows more than 150,000 clones, 80% to 90% of them seen only once. CDR3 length equals 20 residues. V trimming: 1 base; J trimming: 1 base; junction bases outside the gene matches: 11. CDR1 and CDR2 (germline): LNHNV, YYDKDF (reference sequence). This clonotype was obtained from a man younger than 35 in good health and CMV-seropositive. The source material was PBMCs. The chain employs TRBV15 and TRBJ2-3; 13 bases are shared with TRBD2. The CDR3 bases are TGTGCCACCAGCAGAGCCGCGGGACTAGCGGGGTGGGGCGGCACAGATACGCAGTATTTT. This translates into CATSRAAGLAGWGGTDTQYF. Variable domain in full (rest from reference TRBV15 and TRBJ2-3): DAMVIQNPRYQVTQFGKPVTLSCSQTLNHNVMYWYQQKSSQAPKLLFHYYDKDFNNEADTPDNFQSRRPNTSFCFLDIRSPGLGDTAMYLCATSRAAGLAGWGGTDTQYFGPGTRLTVL.